Sequencing of this T cell receptor beta chain was carried out in a study of CD8+CD57+ T cells in acquired aplastic anemia. Study findings and constraints: Patients and controls shared around 30 CD8+ CDR3 sequences.

Of note for this clonotype: Its matching antigen is unknown.

Genomic DNA provided the template from which TCR beta VDJ and CDR3 profiles were obtained. Each CDR3 protein is one row after TCRdb ran MiXCR on the reads. The data show 150,000 to 200,000 distinct CDR3 sequences, around 45% seen once. The CDR3 spans 14 residues. Trimming cost V 3 bases and J 8 bases, with 17 bases left between them. Per the germline V gene, CDR1 is SGHNT and CDR2 is YYREEE (reference sequence). The V call is TRBV5-4, the J call TRBJ1-1, with a weak D call TRBD1 (6 bases). The origin of this receptor is a human donor in good health. The specimen was sorted CD4+, CD8+, or CD8+CD57+ T cells (not recorded which) from PBMCs. CDR3 sequence (DNA): TGTGCCAGCAGCTCAGGAACTGGGACAACAGAAGCTTTCTTT. Translated: CASSSGTGTTEAFF.